This passage covers 5 T cell receptor beta chains from one sample sequenced in a study of blood T cell repertoires in COVID-19. Clones were sequenced by immunoSEQ multiplex PCR, and TCRdb holds only the in-frame ones, with some missing. Of 200,000 to 250,000 clones listed, approximately 82% are singletons. The sequenced material came from peripheral blood. The receptors come from a woman of 80 years or more with acute or convalescent COVID-19.

The chain recombines TRBV4-3 with TRBJ2-2; 10 bases are shared with TRBD1. V gave up 4 bases and J gave up 5 bases; unmatched junction bases: 1. Germline values: CDR1 LGHNA, CDR2 YSLEER. This CDR3 contains 14 residues. DNA of the CDR3: TGCGCCAGCAGCCGGACAGGGGGAACCGGGGAGCTGTTTTTT. The encoded protein is CASSRTGGTGELFF.

V usage is TRBV4-1 and J usage is TRBJ2-2; D might be TRBD2 (5 bases). V gave up 1 base and J gave up 0 bases, with 9 bases separating them. This CDR3 spans 16 amino acids. In germline, CDR1 is MGHRA, CDR2 YSYEKL. As DNA, the CDR3 is TGCGCCAGCAGCCAAGGGGAGCGGACGAACACCGGGGAGCTGTTTTTT. It codes for CASSQGERTNTGELFF.

This clone was seen a few times. The chain links TRBV6-5 to TRBJ2-7; the D gene is possibly TRBD1 (5 bases). With 0 bases removed from V and 2 bases from J, the gap between germline ends came to 11 bases. In germline, CDR1 is MNHEY, CDR2 SVGAGI. This CDR3 region has 15 residues. The CDR3 here is CASSYSGRAAYEQYF. The DNA of the CDR3 is TGTGCCAGCAGTTACTCAGGCAGGGCGGCCTACGAGCAGTACTTC.

V and J are TRBV6-2 or TRBV6-3 and TRBJ1-2; weak D call: TRBD1 (5 bases). V shed 2 bases and J shed 0 bases, with 10 bases lying between them. CDR1 is MNHEY and CDR2 is SVGEGT in the germline V gene. This CDR3 region has 15 residues. This chain's CDR3 is CASSYAGNANYGYTF. The CDR3 coding sequence is TGTGCCAGCAGTTACGCAGGGAACGCTAACTATGGCTACACCTTC.

V usage is TRBV7-2 and J usage is TRBJ2-3, with 8 bases identical to TRBD2. The CDR3 loop spans 15 amino acids. In germline, CDR1 is SGHTA, CDR2 FQGNSA. V lost 5 bases and J lost 3; bases outside the gene matches: 7. CDR3 protein: CASSLHGGGTDTQYF. CDR3 DNA: TGTGCCAGCAGCCTACACGGGGGGGGAACAGATACGCAGTATTTT.